The source of this T cell receptor (beta chain) is a study of response to subunit inactivated influenza vaccine. TCRdb itself ran the RT-PCR reads through MiXCR, one entry per CDR3 protein. The repertoire consists of hundreds of thousands of distinct CDR3 sequences, with 15% to 19% occurring once and the leading ten covering around 10%. This clonotype was observed a few times. Its antigen is as yet unknown. Overall study results and limits: Authors suggested seasonal influenza vaccinations each recruit few new T cells.

This sample comprised PBMCs from blood, obtained about 11 days after vaccination. The receptor was isolated from a man aged 50 to 60 who received an inactivated influenza vaccine.

The CDR3 here is CASSKTGGNNEQYF. The DNA for the CDR3 is TGCGCCAGCAGCAAGACAGGGGGCAACAACGAGCAGTACTTC. J is TRBJ2-7 and V is TRBV5-1, with 10 bases aligning to TRBD1. The CDR3 is made up of 14 amino acids. V lost 4 bases and J lost 5; bases outside the gene matches: 6. Looked up from germline, CDR1 is SGHRS and CDR2 is YFSETQ.